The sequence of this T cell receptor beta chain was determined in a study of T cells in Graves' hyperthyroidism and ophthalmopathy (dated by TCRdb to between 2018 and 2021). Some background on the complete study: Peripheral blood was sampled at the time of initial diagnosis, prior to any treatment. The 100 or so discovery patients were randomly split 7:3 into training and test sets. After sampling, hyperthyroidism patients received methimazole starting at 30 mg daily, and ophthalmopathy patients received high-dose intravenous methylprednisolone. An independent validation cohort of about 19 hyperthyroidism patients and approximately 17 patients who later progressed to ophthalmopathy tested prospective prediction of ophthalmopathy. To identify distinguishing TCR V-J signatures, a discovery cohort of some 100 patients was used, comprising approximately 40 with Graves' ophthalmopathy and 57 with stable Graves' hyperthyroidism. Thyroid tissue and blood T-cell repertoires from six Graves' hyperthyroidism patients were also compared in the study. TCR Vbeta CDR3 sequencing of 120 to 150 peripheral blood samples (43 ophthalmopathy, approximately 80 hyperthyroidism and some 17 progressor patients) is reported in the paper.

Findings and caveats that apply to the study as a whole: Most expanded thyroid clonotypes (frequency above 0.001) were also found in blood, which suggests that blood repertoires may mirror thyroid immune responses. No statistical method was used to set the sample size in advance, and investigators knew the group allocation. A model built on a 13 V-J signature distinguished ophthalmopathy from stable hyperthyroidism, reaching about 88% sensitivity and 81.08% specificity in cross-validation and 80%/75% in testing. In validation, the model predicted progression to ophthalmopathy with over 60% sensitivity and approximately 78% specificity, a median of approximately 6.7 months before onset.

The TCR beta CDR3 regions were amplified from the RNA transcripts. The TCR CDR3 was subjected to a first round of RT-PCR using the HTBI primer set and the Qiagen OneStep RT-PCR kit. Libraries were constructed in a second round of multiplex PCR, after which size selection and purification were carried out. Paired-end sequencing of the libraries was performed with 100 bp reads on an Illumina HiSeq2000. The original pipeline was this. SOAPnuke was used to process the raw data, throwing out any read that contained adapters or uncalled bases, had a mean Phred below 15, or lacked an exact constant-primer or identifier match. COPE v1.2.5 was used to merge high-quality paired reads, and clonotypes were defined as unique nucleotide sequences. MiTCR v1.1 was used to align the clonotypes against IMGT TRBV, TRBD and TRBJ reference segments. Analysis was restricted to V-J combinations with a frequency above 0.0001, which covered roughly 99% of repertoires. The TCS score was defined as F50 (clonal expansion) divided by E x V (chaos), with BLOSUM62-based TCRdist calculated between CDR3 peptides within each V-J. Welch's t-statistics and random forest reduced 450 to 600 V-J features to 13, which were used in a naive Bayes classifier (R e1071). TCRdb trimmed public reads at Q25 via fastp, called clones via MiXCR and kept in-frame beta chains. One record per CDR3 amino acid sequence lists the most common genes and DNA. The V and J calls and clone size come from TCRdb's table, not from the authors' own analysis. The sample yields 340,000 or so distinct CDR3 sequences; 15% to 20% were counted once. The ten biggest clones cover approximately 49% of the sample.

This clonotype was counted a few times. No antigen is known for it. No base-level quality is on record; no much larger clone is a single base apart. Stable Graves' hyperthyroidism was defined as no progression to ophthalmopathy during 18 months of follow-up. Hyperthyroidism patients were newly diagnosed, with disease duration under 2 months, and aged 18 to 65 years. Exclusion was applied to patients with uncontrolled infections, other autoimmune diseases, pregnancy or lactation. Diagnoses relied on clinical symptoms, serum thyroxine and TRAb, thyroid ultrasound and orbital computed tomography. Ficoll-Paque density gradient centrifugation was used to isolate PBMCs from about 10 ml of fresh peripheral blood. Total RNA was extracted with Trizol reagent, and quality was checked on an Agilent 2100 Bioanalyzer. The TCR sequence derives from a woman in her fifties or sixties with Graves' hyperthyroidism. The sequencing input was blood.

The sequenced DNA is TGCAGTGCTAGACCCGGCCCATATAGCAATCAGCCCCAGCATTTT. It is translated as CSARPGPYSNQPQHF. The V and J genes are TRBV20-1 and TRBJ1-5; no confident D gene assignment can be made. The junction carries 11 bases between V and J, which are trimmed by 2 bases and 0 bases respectively. Sequences DFQATT (CDR1) and SNEGSKA (CDR2) are obtained from the germline V gene (reference sequence). The CDR3 sequence holds 15 residues, the cysteine and phenylalanine included. The entry retains the CDR3 DNA only, 45 bases that are in frame from base 1.